The clone carrying this T cell receptor beta chain showed up just a few times. Germline-derived CDR1 and CDR2 are LNHDA and SQIVND (reference sequence). V was pared by 3 bases and J by 6 bases, with 15 bases between. This CDR3 has 14 amino acids. The sample belongs to a study of blood T cell repertoires in COVID-19. The table came from immunoSEQ multiplex PCR; TCRdb's copy has only in-frame clones and leaves some out. Of tens of thousands of clones listed, 86% are singletons. The specimen was peripheral blood. The chain joins TRBV19 to TRBJ2-7, with a possible D match to TRBD1 (6 bases). The TCR originated in a man aged 50 to 59 with active COVID-19. CDR3 DNA sequence: TGTGCCAGTAGTATTGGGGCCGGGACAACCGAGCAGTACTTC. As protein: CASSIGAGTTEQYF.